This T cell receptor (beta chain) was captured by sequencing in a study of Ad26.COV2.S vaccination and SARS-CoV-2 variants. Repertoires were generated with immunoSEQ multiplex PCR, while TCRdb's copy carries only in-frame clones and drops some. The sample includes about 370,000 clones, approximately 90% of them seen just once. Treatment here: 15 to 20 received Ad26.COV2.S at low or high dose, single or two shots; five or six received placebo; per-sample allocation not given. Sampling took place 63 days after the first vaccine or placebo injection. The CDR3 consists of 16 residues. The J segment lost 6 bases and the V segment lost 2 bases, leaving 8 bases of the junction unmatched. Germline CDR1 is SGHNT and CDR2 is YYREEE (reference sequence).

The chain is built from TRBV5-4 and TRBJ1-6; 7 bases align to TRBD1. This receptor was identified in a person between 18 and 65 years old who received the Ad26.COV2.S COVID-19 vaccine or a placebo. The sequences come from peripheral blood, collected in a trial of Ad26.COV2.S vaccine versus placebo. The DNA for the CDR3 is TGTGCCAGCAGCTTCGCGTGGGGGACAGCTAATTCACCCCTCCACTTT. It codes for CASSFAWGTANSPLHF.